The 24 T cell receptor beta chains below come from one sample, sequenced in a study of blood T cell repertoires in COVID-19. Measured with immunoSEQ multiplex PCR; TCRdb has only the in-frame clones, and not every one. Of some 76,000 clones listed, around nine tenths are singletons. The sequenced sample consisted of peripheral blood. These receptors were collected from a woman aged 18-30 years with acute or convalescent COVID-19.

This clone was found a few times. The gene calls are TRBV7-9 and TRBJ2-7; a weak D match, TRBD2 (6 bases). V lost 5 bases and J 3 bases, leaving 11 bases between the germline ends. There are 13 residues in the CDR3. Germline-derived CDR1 and CDR2 are SEHNR and FQNEAQ (reference sequence). The CDR3 sequence is CASSPSGGYEQYF. Written as DNA, the CDR3 is TGTGCCAGCAGCCCATCCGGGGGCTACGAGCAGTACTTC.

This CDR3 reads CASSPQGNSNQPQHF. Written as DNA, the CDR3 is TGTGCCAGCTCACCCCAGGGCAATAGCAATCAGCCCCAGCATTTT. V gene TRBV18 combines with J gene TRBJ1-5, with D maybe TRBD1 (5 bases). CDR1 and CDR2 (germline): KGHSH, LQKENI. Trimming stripped 3 bases from V and 0 bases from J, with 9 bases between. The CDR3 covers 15 residues. The whole variable domain, remainder taken from reference TRBV18 and TRBJ1-5, is NAGVMQNPRHLVRRRGQEARLRCSPMKGHSHVYWYRQLPEEGLKFMVYLQKENIIDESGMPKERFSAEFPKEGPSILRIQQVVRGDSAAYFCASSPQGNSNQPQHFGDGTRLSIL.

The chain carries TRBV7-8 and TRBJ2-7; TRBD2 is a possible D gene (5 bases). Germline values: CDR1 SGHVS, CDR2 FQNEAQ. This CDR3 is built from 15 residues. V lost 5 bases and J lost 5, with 19 bases in between. CDR3 residues: CASSTAGAGPHEQYF. The DNA of the CDR3 is TGTGCCAGCAGCACCGCAGGCGCGGGCCCCCACGAGCAGTACTTC.

J is TRBJ1-1 and V is TRBV6-5, with a weak D call TRBD1 (5 bases). V lost 5 bases and J 5 bases, leaving 15 bases between the germline ends. The germline gives CDR1 MNHEY, CDR2 SVGAGI. This CDR3 has 14 amino acids. The CDR3 bases are TGTGCCAGCAGTAAACCCGGGGGGGATACTGAAGCTTTCTTT. Its translation is CASSKPGGDTEAFF.

V and J are TRBV4-3 and TRBJ2-7, with 7 bases lining up with TRBD2. CDR1 and CDR2 (germline): LGHNA, YSLEER. The CDR3 runs 13 residues. After removal of 1 base from V and 6 bases from J, the junction contained 3 bases not matched to a gene. CDR3 nucleotides: TGCGCCAGCAGCCAAGCGGGAGGAGGCGAGCAGTACTTC. It specifies CASSQAGGGEQYF.

The chain carries TRBV28 and TRBJ1-1; 7 nucleotides agree with TRBD1. V lost 2 bases and J lost 11; bases outside the gene matches: 8. CDR1 and CDR2 from the germline V gene are MDHEN and SYDVKM. This CDR3 contains 13 residues. CDR3 sequence (DNA): TGTGCCAGCAGTTTACTTAAGGGACAGACGGCTTTCTTT. It is translated as CASSLLKGQTAFF.

The genes are TRBV11-1 and TRBJ2-5; 13 bases line up with TRBD2. CDR1 and CDR2 from the germline V gene are SGHAT and FQDESV (reference sequence). With 3 bases clipped from V and 2 bases from J, the junction kept 3 bases outside the gene matches. CDR3 size: 16 residues. CDR3 protein: CASSFGLAGEQETQYF. The CDR3 bases are TGTGCCAGCAGCTTCGGACTAGCGGGGGAACAAGAGACCCAGTACTTC.

The chain recombines TRBV2 with TRBJ2-3, with a tentative D call TRBD2 (5 bases). CDR1 is SNHLY, CDR2 FYNNEI, per germline. The germline V and J ends were trimmed by 3 bases and 0 bases, with 13 bases remaining between them. The CDR3 runs to 16 residues. This chain's CDR3 is CASSEGATTSTDTQYF. CDR3 sequence (DNA): TGTGCCAGCAGTGAGGGAGCAACCACTAGCACAGATACGCAGTATTTT.

The chain combines TRBV5-1 with TRBJ2-5; TRBD1 is a possible D gene (6 bases). The CDR3 loop spans 13 amino acids. Per germline, CDR1 SGHRS and CDR2 YFSETQ. V was trimmed by 4 bases and J by 1 base, leaving 8 bases between them. The CDR3 DNA is TGCGCCAGCAGCACACAGGGCCAAGAGACCCAGTACTTC. Translated: CASSTQGQETQYF.

The chain recombines TRBV3-1 (or the pseudogene TRBV3-2) with TRBJ2-7; 7 positions agree with TRBD1. Germline V gives CDR1 LGHDT, CDR2 YNNKEL (reference sequence). This CDR3 region has 16 residues. V trimming: 1 base; J trimming: 1 base; junction bases outside the gene matches: 7. The CDR3 reads CASSQASRGRSYEQYF. CDR3 sequence (DNA): TGTGCCAGCAGCCAAGCCTCGAGGGGGCGTTCCTACGAGCAGTACTTC.

This chain joins TRBV11-2 and TRBJ2-7, with TRBD2 matching 10 bases. Per germline, CDR1 SGHAT and CDR2 FQNNGV. Trimming removed 1 base from V and 0 bases from J; junction bases left unmatched: 3. The CDR3 length is 16 residues. The CDR3 reads CASSLGTSGLSYEQYF. Here the CDR3 DNA reads TGTGCCAGCAGCTTAGGGACTAGCGGCCTCTCCTACGAGCAGTACTTC.

The chain links TRBV11-3 to TRBJ1-5, with D maybe TRBD1 (5 bases). CDR3 length: 16 residues. The germline V gene has CDR1 SGHNT and CDR2 YENEEA. Trimming removed 1 base from V and 6 bases from J, with 16 bases in between. The CDR3 DNA is TGTGCCAGCAGCTTAGGTGGGGAGGGGCTCGGTCAGCCCCAGCATTTT. It encodes CASSLGGEGLGQPQHF.

The chain is built from TRBV30 and TRBJ1-6; D gene ambiguous. From germline, CDR1 is GTSNPN and CDR2 SVGIG (reference sequence). CDR3 size: 14 residues. Trimming removed 1 base from V and 0 bases from J, with 4 bases in between. DNA for the CDR3: TGTGCCTGGAGTGATAGCTCCTATAATTCACCCCTCCACTTT. It translates to CAWSDSSYNSPLHF.

The rearrangement uses TRBV7-9 and TRBJ2-5; 10 bases are shared with TRBD1. J lost 4 bases, V lost 5 bases, and 19 bases had no gene match. CDR3 length: 19 amino acids. Germline CDR1 and CDR2: SEHNR and FQNEAQ (reference sequence). CDR3: CASSSRDRGPTAGRETQYF. CDR3 in DNA: TGTGCCAGCAGCAGCCGGGACAGGGGTCCTACAGCGGGTCGAGAGACCCAGTACTTC.

The chain recombines TRBV19 with TRBJ2-1; the D gene is possibly TRBD2 (5 bases). The CDR3 loop spans 15 amino acids. Trimming removed 5 bases from V and 6 bases from J, with 17 bases in between. The germline V gene encodes CDR1 LNHDA and CDR2 SQIVND (reference sequence). CDR3 bases: TGTGCCAGTAGTCCACGGGGTGCCCCGAGCAATGAGCAGTTCTTC. Translation: CASSPRGAPSNEQFF.

The DNA of the CDR3 is TGTGCCAGCAGCCCGCCCCAAGGACACTCAACCGATTACGAGCAGTACTTC. This sequence encodes CASSPPQGHSTDYEQYF. The gene calls are TRBV7-9 and TRBJ2-7, with D possibly TRBD1 on 5 matching bases. Germline V gene lookup returns CDR1 SEHNR and CDR2 FQNEAQ (reference sequence). The CDR3 has 17 amino acids. The V end was cut by 5 bases, the J end by 4 bases, with 24 bases between.

This chain connects TRBV9 to TRBJ1-2, with TRBD1 identical over 9 bases. The CDR3 extends over 16 amino acids. Germline CDR1 reads SGDLS; CDR2 reads YYNGEE. Trimming removed 0 bases from V and 5 bases from J; junction bases left unmatched: 8. The CDR3 DNA reads as TGTGCCAGCAGCGTAGCCCCGACAGGGGGGGAGTATGGCTACACCTTC. The encoded protein is CASSVAPTGGEYGYTF. Looking up the rest from reference TRBV9 and TRBJ1-2 gives the full variable domain: DSGVTQTPKHLITATGQRVTLRCSPRSGDLSVYWYQQSLDQGLQFLIQYYNGEERAKGNILERFSAQQFPDLHSELNLSSLELGDSALYFCASSVAPTGGEYGYTFGSGTRLTVV.

The CDR3 nucleotides are TGCGCCAGCAGCATCGCCCCACTCCGGGGGGGGGACACTGAAGCTTTCTTT. This gives the protein CASSIAPLRGGDTEAFF. The chain carries TRBV5-1 and TRBJ1-1; tentative D call: TRBD1 (5 bases). The length of the CDR3 is 17 residues. Trimming removed 4 bases at V and 3 bases at J, with 22 bases between. In germline, CDR1 is SGHRS, CDR2 YFSETQ.

The chain employs TRBV28 and TRBJ1-1; D gene ambiguous. This CDR3 is 12 amino acids long. Germline assignment: CDR1 MDHEN and CDR2 SYDVKM. Trimming removed 5 bases from V and 0 bases from J, with 4 bases in between. Written as DNA, the CDR3 is TGTGCCAGCAGTGACATGAACACTGAAGCTTTCTTT. Encoded protein: CASSDMNTEAFF.

The chain couples TRBV3-1 (or the pseudogene TRBV3-2) to TRBJ1-2; D remains unclear. This CDR3 region has 15 residues. Germline V gene sequence: CDR1 LGHDT, CDR2 YNNKEL (reference sequence). Trimming shortened V by 6 bases and J by 3 bases, and 17 bases separated the two germline ends. The CDR3 reads CASSPDLAPYYGYTF. The CDR3 region has the DNA TGTGCCAGCAGTCCTGACCTAGCCCCTTACTATGGCTACACCTTC.

This clone was seen a single time. The chain combines TRBV7-9 with TRBJ2-5, with 10 bases matching TRBD2. V lost 5 bases and J lost 1; bases outside the gene matches: 7. This CDR3 has 16 residues. Germline assignment: CDR1 SEHNR and CDR2 FQNEAQ (reference sequence). The CDR3 sequence is CASSKRTSGFQETQYF. The CDR3 nucleotides are TGTGCCAGCAGCAAGCGGACTAGCGGATTCCAAGAGACCCAGTACTTC.

The rearrangement joins TRBV10-2 to TRBJ2-1; the D gene is possibly TRBD2 (6 bases). V dropped 3 bases and J dropped 4 bases, with 16 bases sitting between them. Per germline, CDR1 WSHSY and CDR2 SAAADI. The CDR3 sequence is 16 residues long. CDR3 DNA sequence: TGCGCCAGCAGTGATTTTGAAGCGGGTCCTTACAATGAGCAGTTCTTC. Residues: CASSDFEAGPYNEQFF.

V usage is TRBV23-1 and J usage is TRBJ1-1; D remains ambiguous. TRBV23-1 is treated as an ORF (open reading frame) with a function not yet certain. V shed 9 bases and J shed 3 bases, with 14 bases lying between them. This CDR3 spans 13 amino acids. The CDR3 DNA reads TGCGCCAGAAGCGCTGGAGCAGACACTGAAGCTTTCTTT. Its translation: CARSAGADTEAFF.

V gene TRBV3-1 (or the pseudogene TRBV3-2) combines with J gene TRBJ1-6; 8 bases align to TRBD1. Germline V gives CDR1 LGHDT, CDR2 YNNKEL (reference sequence). V shed 1 base, J shed 9 bases, and the junction held 5 bases outside the gene matches. The length of the CDR3 is 15 residues. The DNA of the CDR3 is TGTGCCAGCAGCCAAGTTGACAGGGGAGGTTCACCCCTCCACTTT. Translated, it gives CASSQVDRGGSPLHF.